This TCR beta chain came from a study of blood T cell repertoires in COVID-19. Across the study: Samples came from the United States, Italy and Spain, spanning acute and convalescent COVID-19. From T cells, B-cell-depleted T cells, or PBMCs came the material, which was cDNA or gDNA.

In the original processing: Reference gene primers were amplified, and this amplification served to estimate nucleated cell counts. Method: immunoSEQ multiplex PCR; TCRdb's copy keeps in-frame clones and lacks some. The V and J calls and clone size come from that table; D and trimming were worked out from the DNA. The sample contains fewer than 200,000 clones, roughly 88% of which appear only once. Germline CDR1 and CDR2: LNHDA and SQIVND (reference sequence). This CDR3 has 15 residues. Trimming cost V 3 bases and J 0 bases, with 9 bases left between them. Sequenced: peripheral blood. This clonotype was sampled from a woman at least 80 years old with active or convalescent COVID-19. The chain combines TRBV19 with TRBJ1-3; D uncertain. DNA for the CDR3: TGTGCCAGTAGTATCGCAGATAACTCTGGAAACACCATATATTTT. This codes for CASSIADNSGNTIYF.